This TCR beta chain was documented in a study of blood T cell repertoires in COVID-19. At the level of the study: Samples came from the United States, Italy and Spain, spanning acute and convalescent COVID-19. Sample material is recorded as cDNA or gDNA derived from T cells, B-cell-depleted T cells, or PBMCs.

Profiled with immunoSEQ multiplex PCR; TCRdb holds only in-frame clones, not every one. There are under 80,000 clones in the sample; about 78% occur only once, and roughly 22% lies in the top ten. The CDR3 covers 12 residues. Trimming left V 5 bases short and J 5 bases short, with 9 bases between. The germline V gene has CDR1 SGHTA and CDR2 FQGNSA. Source material: peripheral blood. The V and J genes are TRBV7-2 and TRBJ2-5, with D unresolved. This TCR was recovered from an elderly man with active or convalescent COVID-19. DNA for the CDR3: TGTGCCAGCAGCCCCTCACGGGAGACCCAGTACTTC. This gives the protein CASSPSRETQYF.